A selection of T cell receptor beta chains follows, all from one sample in a study of cytomegalovirus exposure and HLA in healthy donors. Sequencing was performed with immunoSEQ multiplex PCR; in TCRdb, only in-frame clones are kept and a portion is missing. The listing contains 150,000 to 200,000 clones. The material sequenced was PBMCs. The receptors come from a woman aged 55-69 years in good health and CMV-seronegative. Each CDR3 is given without its conserved first and last residue.

V gene: TRBV4-1; J gene: TRBJ2-5; CDR3 protein: ASSQGLAGVAETQY
V gene: TRBV19; J gene: TRBJ2-3; CDR3 protein: ASSLTGSTDTQY
V gene: TRBV30; J gene: TRBJ2-3; CDR3 protein: AWRLGSTDTQY
V gene: TRBV6-6; J gene: TRBJ1-1; CDR3 protein: ASSSGVWTEAF
V gene: TRBV16; J gene: TRBJ2-3; CDR3 protein: ASSPVTSGRAY
V gene: TRBV6-1; J gene: TRBJ2-7; CDR3 protein: ASSGTGRSYEQY
V gene: TRBV7-9; J gene: TRBJ1-1; CDR3 protein: ASITGTGDVEAF
V gene: TRBV13; J gene: TRBJ2-3; CDR3 protein: ASRGAGLAGTDTQY
V gene: TRBV6-5; J gene: TRBJ1-3; CDR3 protein: ASRARGGSGNTIY
V gene: TRBV9; J gene: TRBJ2-7; CDR3 protein: ASSKGTGEQY
V gene: TRBV5-4; J gene: TRBJ2-2; CDR3 protein: ASSLDGGRNTGELF
V gene: TRBV7-2; J gene: TRBJ2-7; CDR3 protein: ASSLESLANTY
V gene: TRBV7-2; J gene: TRBJ1-4; CDR3 protein: ASSPPPGGEKLF
V gene: TRBV10-3; J gene: TRBJ2-2; CDR3 protein: AIRSTGNTGELF
V gene: TRBV5-1; J gene: TRBJ2-1; CDR3 protein: ASSLEGGRAVGEQF
V gene: TRBV7-9; J gene: TRBJ2-7; CDR3 protein: ASSPRDEQY
V gene: TRBV19; J gene: TRBJ1-2; CDR3 protein: ASSLSGTGYGYT
V gene: TRBV11-2; J gene: TRBJ2-2; CDR3 protein: ASSQMTSGVPGELF
V gene: TRBV11-3; J gene: TRBJ2-1; CDR3 protein: ASSSLSGGEQF
V gene: TRBV19; J gene: TRBJ1-1; CDR3 protein: ASSIYPPGGAF
V gene: TRBV10-3; J gene: TRBJ1-3; CDR3 protein: AISVPGGNTIY
V gene: TRBV19; J gene: TRBJ2-7; CDR3 protein: ASSIETGSPYEQY
V gene: TRBV10-3; J gene: TRBJ1-6; CDR3 protein: AINWGEDSPLH
V gene: TRBV7-2; J gene: TRBJ1-2; CDR3 protein: ASSLVSGSYGYT
V gene: TRBV18; J gene: TRBJ1-4; CDR3 protein: ASSPPTTEEKLF
V gene: TRBV4-1; J gene: TRBJ1-1; CDR3 protein: ASSPAHRNTEAF
V gene: TRBV6-5; J gene: TRBJ1-1; CDR3 protein: ASARQGKNTEAF
V gene: TRBV6-4; J gene: TRBJ2-3; CDR3 protein: ASSQSFGGSLSTDTQY
V gene: TRBV7-9; J gene: TRBJ2-7; CDR3 protein: ASSARQGEFSSYEQY
V gene: TRBV6-5; J gene: TRBJ1-3; CDR3 protein: ASSSNWGNTIY
V gene: TRBV5-6; J gene: TRBJ2-4; CDR3 protein: ASSLGGQAKNIQY
V gene: TRBV2; J gene: TRBJ2-2; CDR3 protein: ASSERTGPTGELF
V gene: TRBV7-9; J gene: TRBJ2-1; CDR3 protein: ASSRGLAGGYNEQF
V gene: TRBV6-1; J gene: TRBJ1-4; CDR3 protein: ASSLAWATNEKLF
V gene: TRBV2; J gene: TRBJ1-1; CDR3 protein: ASRVDRGTEAF